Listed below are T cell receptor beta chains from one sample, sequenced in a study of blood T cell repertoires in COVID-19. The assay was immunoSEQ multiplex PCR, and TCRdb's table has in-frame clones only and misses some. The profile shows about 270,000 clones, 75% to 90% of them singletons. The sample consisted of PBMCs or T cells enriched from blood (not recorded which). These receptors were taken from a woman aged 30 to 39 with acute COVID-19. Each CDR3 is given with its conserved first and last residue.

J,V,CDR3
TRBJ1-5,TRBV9,CASSVGGVNQPQHF
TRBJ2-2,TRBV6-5,CASSYESGNTGELFF
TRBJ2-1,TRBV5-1,CASSLRLAGVQNEQFF
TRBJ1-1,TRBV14,CASRGQGYTEAFF
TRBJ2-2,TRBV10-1,CASRAIAGHTGELFF
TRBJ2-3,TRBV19,CASALVGGTDTQYF
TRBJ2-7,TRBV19,CASSANKWAGPHEQYF
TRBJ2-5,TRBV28,CASSLIAGVGETQYF
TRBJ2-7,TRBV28,CASSLGRSYEQYF
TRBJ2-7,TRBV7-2,CASSLAGGSYEQYF
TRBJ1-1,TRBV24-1,CATSDSGQGDTEAFF
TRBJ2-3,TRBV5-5,CASSSLAGGPRLAQYF
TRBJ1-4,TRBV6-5,CASSPGVGKLFF
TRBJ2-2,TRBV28,CASRGLNTGELFF
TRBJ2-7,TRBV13,CASSLDRYYEQYF
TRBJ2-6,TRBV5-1,CASSSGQVISGANVLTF
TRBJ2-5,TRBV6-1,CASSEGGPSETQYF
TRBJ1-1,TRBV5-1,CASSLNKDRNVEAFF
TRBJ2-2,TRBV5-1,CASSSGENTGELFF
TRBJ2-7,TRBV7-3,CASSQAAGELYEQYF
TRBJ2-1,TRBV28,CASLSPGLAGGNEQFF
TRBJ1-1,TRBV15,CATGDWGEGNTEAFF